The clone carrying this TCR beta chain counts as large. The target antigen is unknown. This beta chain is an unintended read in a library built for alpha chains; its size means little. This sample's time point: sample taken at primary tumor resection. More than 70 TRACERx patients with early, untreated non-small cell lung cancer donated samples. Unsorted whole RNA samples from tumor, nontumor lung or frozen PBMC were sequenced. The sample originates from a study of spatial heterogeneity in lung cancer. The study, taken as a whole, reports: Coverage estimated for tumor T cells reached about 7% for alpha chains and roughly 14% for beta chains. Higher tumor mutation counts went along with higher counts of expanded intratumoral alpha and beta TCRs.

A unique molecular identifier was attached to every TCR cDNA molecule. TCRdb recomputed calls from the 5' RACE reads with MiXCR, one row per CDR3 protein. The sample has 5,700 or so distinct CDR3 sequences, around 8% seen once. CDR1 is ENHRY and CDR2 is SYGVKD in the germline V gene. The CDR3 has 13 amino acids. V dropped 3 bases and J dropped 2 bases, with 7 bases sitting between them. The chain couples TRBV10-3 to TRBJ2-5; no clear D. The material was lung tumor tissue, obtained at surgery. The sequence was collected from a female donor with early-stage non-small cell lung cancer. The CDR3 nucleotides read TGTGCCATCAGTGACCAGTTGCAAGAGACCCAGTACTTC. Protein product: CAISDQLQETQYF.